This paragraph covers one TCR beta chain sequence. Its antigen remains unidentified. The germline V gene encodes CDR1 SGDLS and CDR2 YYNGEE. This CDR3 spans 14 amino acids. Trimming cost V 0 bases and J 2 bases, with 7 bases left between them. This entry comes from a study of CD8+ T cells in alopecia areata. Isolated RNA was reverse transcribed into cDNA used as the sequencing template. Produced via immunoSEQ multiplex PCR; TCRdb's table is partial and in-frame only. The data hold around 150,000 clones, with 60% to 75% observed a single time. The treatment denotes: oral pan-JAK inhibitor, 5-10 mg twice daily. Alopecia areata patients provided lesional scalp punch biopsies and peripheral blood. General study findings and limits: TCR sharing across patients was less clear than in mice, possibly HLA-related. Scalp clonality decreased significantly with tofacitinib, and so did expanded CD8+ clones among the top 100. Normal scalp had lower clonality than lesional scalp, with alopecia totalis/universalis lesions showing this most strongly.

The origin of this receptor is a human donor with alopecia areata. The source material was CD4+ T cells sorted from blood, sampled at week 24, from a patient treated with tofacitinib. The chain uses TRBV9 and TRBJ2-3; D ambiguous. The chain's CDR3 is CASSVGGPTDTQYF. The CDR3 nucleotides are TGTGCCAGCAGCGTAGGCGGTCCCACAGATACGCAGTATTTT.